This T cell receptor (beta chain) was recovered during a study of T cells in localized non-small cell lung cancer. This CDR3 region has 19 residues. This clone was detected a few times. Generated by immunoSEQ multiplex PCR, the TCRdb table keeps only in-frame clones and is missing some. The table lists some 64,000 clones, 80% to 90% of them singletons. The sequence was collected from a man aged 35 to 70 with stage II lung adenocarcinoma. The rearrangement joins TRBV21-1 to TRBJ2-2; the table calls TRBD2, which could not be checked here. TRBV21-1 is classified as a pseudogene. The sample in question was PBMCs, obtained before any cancer treatment. The CDR3 is CASSKSGTSGREDTGELFF. As DNA, the CDR3 is TGTGCCAGCAGCAAATCCGGGACTAGCGGGAGGGAGGACACCGGGGAGCTGTTTTTT.